This T cell receptor beta chain was sequenced in a study of T cell responses to AZD1222 COVID-19 vaccine. V was shortened by 3 bases and J by 2 bases, with 1 base between the two germline ends. CDR3 length: 11 residues. The V gene's germline CDR1 is LNHDA and CDR2 SQIVND (reference sequence). Only in-frame clones appear in the TCRdb table, and some are missing; sequencing was by immunoSEQ multiplex PCR. This sample carries 87,000 or so clones, around 90% of them seen once, and the ten largest clones take roughly 4%. This receptor was obtained from an adult in good health. The rearrangement links TRBV19 to TRBJ1-2; D uncertain. Sequencing was performed on peripheral blood, taken on day 0 of AZD1222 vaccination. CDR3 sequence: CASSMNYGYTF. The CDR3 DNA is TGTGCCAGTAGTATGAACTATGGCTACACCTTC.